The T cell receptor (beta chain) under discussion was sequenced for a study of T cells in Graves' hyperthyroidism and ophthalmopathy. Study-level results: In blood, most of the thyroid clonotypes expanded above 0.001 were also present. Ophthalmopathy was model-predicted a median about six months pre-onset.

Lactation, pregnancy, other autoimmune disease or uncontrolled infection led to exclusion of patients. Orbital computed tomography and thyroid ultrasound, together with serum TRAb and thyroxine and clinical symptoms, were used for diagnoses. Amplification of TCR beta CDR3 regions used RNA as the template. During a first-round RT-PCR of the TCR CDR3, the HTBI primer set was used. Each CDR3 protein gets one entry after TCRdb re-called the multiplex PCR reads with MiXCR. The sample includes about 700,000 distinct CDR3 sequences, 40% to 55% of them seen just once. Trimming removed 6 bases from V and 6 bases from J; junction bases left unmatched: 9. This CDR3 contains 16 residues. Germline V gene sequence: CDR1 SNHLY, CDR2 FYNNEI. As regards this clonotype: Its antigen is unidentified.

The sample taken for sequencing was peripheral blood or thyroid tissue (not recorded which). The sequence derives from an adult man with Graves' disease, either hyperthyroidism or ophthalmopathy (not recorded which). The gene calls are TRBV2 and TRBJ2-2; 11 positions match TRBD2. CDR3 sequence reads: CASSLIAGGPPGELFF. In DNA form, the CDR3 reads TGTGCCAGCAGCCTCATAGCGGGAGGGCCGCCCGGGGAGCTGTTTTTT.